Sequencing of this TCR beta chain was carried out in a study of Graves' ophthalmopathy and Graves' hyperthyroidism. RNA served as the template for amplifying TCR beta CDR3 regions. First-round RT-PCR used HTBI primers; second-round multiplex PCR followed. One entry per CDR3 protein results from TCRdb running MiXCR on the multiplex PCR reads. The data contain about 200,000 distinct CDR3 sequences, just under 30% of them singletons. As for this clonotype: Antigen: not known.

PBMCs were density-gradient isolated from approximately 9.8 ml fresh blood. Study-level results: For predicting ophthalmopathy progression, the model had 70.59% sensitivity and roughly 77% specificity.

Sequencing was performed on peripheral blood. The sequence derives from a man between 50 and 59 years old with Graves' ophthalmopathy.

CDR3 residues: CASSLGGRVAFF. CDR3 nucleotide sequence: TGTGCCAGCAGCTTAGGGGGTCGGGTAGCTTTCTTT. The chain carries TRBV7-8 and TRBJ1-1, with D hard to call. The length of the CDR3 is 12 residues. CDR1 is SGHVS and CDR2 is FQNEAQ in the germline V gene. Between the trimmed V and J ends, which lost 1 base and 10 bases, there was a span of 10 bases.